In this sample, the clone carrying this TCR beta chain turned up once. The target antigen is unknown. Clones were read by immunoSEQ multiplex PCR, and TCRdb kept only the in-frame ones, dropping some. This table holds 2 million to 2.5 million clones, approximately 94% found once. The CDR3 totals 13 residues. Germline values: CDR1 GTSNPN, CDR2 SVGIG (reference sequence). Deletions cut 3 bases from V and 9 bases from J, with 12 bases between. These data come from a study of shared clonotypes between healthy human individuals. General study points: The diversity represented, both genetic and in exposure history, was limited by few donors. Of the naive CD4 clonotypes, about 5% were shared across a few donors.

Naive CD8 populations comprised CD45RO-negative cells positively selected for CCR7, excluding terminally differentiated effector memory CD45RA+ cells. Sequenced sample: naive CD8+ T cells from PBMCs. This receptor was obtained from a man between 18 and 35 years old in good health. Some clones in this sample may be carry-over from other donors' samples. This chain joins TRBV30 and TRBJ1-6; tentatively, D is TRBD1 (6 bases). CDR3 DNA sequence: TGTGCCTGGAGAGAAACAGGGATTTCACCCCTCCACTTT. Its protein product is CAWRETGISPLHF.